The rows below give T cell receptor beta chains drawn from one sample of a study of T cell responses to AZD1222 COVID-19 vaccine. Here immunoSEQ multiplex PCR was the method, and the copy in TCRdb shows in-frame clones only, minus some. The data show some 120,000 clones, about 90% seen once. Here the sequenced sample was peripheral blood, taken on day 0 of AZD1222 vaccination. The source of these receptors is an adult in good health. Each CDR3 is given with its conserved first and last residue. Each record gives: V gene, J gene, D gene, clone size, CDR3 DNA, CDR3 protein. D genes are given only for firm matches. Size is stated for part of the rows, as once, few or many counts, or as a class when the clone is expanded.

>TRBV12-3/TRBV12-4|TRBJ1-2|.|.
TGTGCCAGCACACGGGGTCGCGGTTATGGCTACACCTTC
CASTRGRGYGYTF
>TRBV19|TRBJ1-2|.|.
TGTGCCAGTAGTCGGAGGACGGAAACTAACTATGGCTACACCTTC
CASSRRTETNYGYTF
>TRBV2|TRBJ2-7|.|.
TGTGCCAGCAGGAAGACAGAGGCCATCAACGAGCAGTACTTC
CASRKTEAINEQYF
>TRBV18|TRBJ1-3|.|.
TGTGCCAGCTCACCACCGGCCCGAGGGCGAAACACCATATATTTT
CASSPPARGRNTIYF
>TRBV7-9|TRBJ2-3|TRBD2|.
TGTGCCAGCAGCTTCGCGGGACTAGCCGCTGATACGCAGTATTTT
CASSFAGLAADTQYF
>TRBV30|TRBJ1-1|TRBD1|.
TGTGCCTGGAGCCGGGACAGCATGAACACTGAAGCTTTCTTT
CAWSRDSMNTEAFF
>TRBV29-1|TRBJ2-7|.|once
TGCGCCGCGGGATCAACCTACGAGCAGTACTTC
CAAGSTYEQYF
>TRBV29-1|TRBJ2-3|TRBD2|once
TGCAGCACCATCTATAGCGGGAGGGCCCAGGATACGCAGTATTTT
CSTIYSGRAQDTQYF
>TRBV5-5|TRBJ1-1|.|.
TGTGCCAGCAGCTTGGAACAGGGGAACACTGAAGCTTTCTTT
CASSLEQGNTEAFF
>TRBV18|TRBJ2-5|.|.
TGTGCCAGCTCACCTCGGCCCCGTGAGACCCAGTACTTC
CASSPRPRETQYF
>TRBV6-4|TRBJ2-3|.|.
TGTGCCAGCAGTGACGACTGGAGCACAGATACGCAGTATTTT
CASSDDWSTDTQYF
>TRBV5-5|TRBJ2-1|.|.
TGTGCCAGCAGCTTGGGTGACAACTCCTACAATGAGCAGTTCTTC
CASSLGDNSYNEQFF
>TRBV5-1|TRBJ1-4|.|.
TGCGCCAGCAGCCCCTCGACCGACCCACTGTTTTTT
CASSPSTDPLFF
>TRBV29-1|TRBJ1-1|TRBD1|.
TGCAGCTCAACCGGGACAGGGGGCAGTGACACTGAAGCTTTCTTT
CSSTGTGGSDTEAFF
>TRBV5-1|TRBJ2-6|.|.
TGCGCCAGCAGGCCTGCAGGGGCAGCGGGGGCCAACGTCCTGACTTTC
CASRPAGAAGANVLTF
>TRBV30|TRBJ1-3|TRBD1|.
TGTGCCTGGAGTTCTAGACTCCGGGACAGAGTGGACACCATATATTTT
CAWSSRLRDRVDTIYF
>TRBV3-1/TRBV3-2|TRBJ2-1|TRBD2|.
TGTGCCAGCAGCATCCGACTAGCGGGAGGCTACAATGAGCAGTTCTTC
CASSIRLAGGYNEQFF
>TRBV9|TRBJ1-6|.|.
TGTGCCAGCAGCGTAGAGGGGACTTATTCACCCCTCCACTTT
CASSVEGTYSPLHF
>TRBV28|TRBJ2-7|.|.
TGTGCCAGCAGTGGGACACTCGGGGGGCCCTACGAGCAGTACTTC
CASSGTLGGPYEQYF
>TRBV23-1|TRBJ1-4|.|.
TGCGCCAGCAGTCAATCCAAAGCGGCGGATGAAAAACTGTTTTTT
CASSQSKAADEKLFF
>TRBV19|TRBJ1-2|.|once
TGTGCCAGTACTGGACCTGCGGGCCGTTATAACTATGGCTACACCTTC
CASTGPAGRYNYGYTF
>TRBV2|TRBJ2-2|TRBD1|.
TGTGCCAGCAGCCTGGGACAGGGGCTTGGGGAGCTGTTTTTT
CASSLGQGLGELFF
>TRBV19|TRBJ2-7|.|.
TGTGCCAGTAGCGGGACGGCCTACGAGCAGTACTTC
CASSGTAYEQYF
>TRBV5-1|TRBJ2-5|.|.
TGCGCCAGCAGCTTGGAAGGGGCGGAGACCCAGTACTTC
CASSLEGAETQYF
>TRBV3-1/TRBV3-2|TRBJ1-1|.|.
TGTGCCAGCAGCCATACCCGGGGGGCGGTCCCTGAAGCTTTCTTT
CASSHTRGAVPEAFF
>TRBV5-1|TRBJ2-7|.|.
TGCGCCAGCAGCTCGGGTAACTCCTACGAGCAGTACTTC
CASSSGNSYEQYF
>TRBV20-1|TRBJ1-1|.|.
TGCAGTGGTCCGCTTGAAGCTTTCTTT
CSGPLEAFF
>TRBV7-3|TRBJ2-3|TRBD2|.
TGTGCCAGCAGCTTATTGGGGCTAGCGGGAGGCACAGATACGCAGTATTTT
CASSLLGLAGGTDTQYF
>TRBV4-1|TRBJ2-4|TRBD2|.
TGCGCCAGCAGCTCGACTAGCGGTAAAAACATTCAGTACTTC
CASSSTSGKNIQYF
>TRBV18|TRBJ2-6|.|.
TGTGCCAGCTTCCCGGGACGGACAAACTCTGGGGCCAACGTCCTGACTTTC
CASFPGRTNSGANVLTF
>TRBV4-2|TRBJ1-2|.|.
TGTGCCAGCAGCCAAATACAGGGTGGTGATGGCTACACCTTC
CASSQIQGGDGYTF
>TRBV2|TRBJ1-6|.|.
TGTGCCAGCCAAACAGGGCCCTCCCCCGATTCACCCCTCCACTTT
CASQTGPSPDSPLHF
>TRBV6-1|TRBJ2-7|.|.
TGTGCCAGCAGTGTAGCGATGAGCTCCTACGAGCAGTACTTC
CASSVAMSSYEQYF
>TRBV27|TRBJ1-6|.|.
TGTGCCAGCAGTTTATTAAACAGGATCTATAATTCACCCCTCCACTTT
CASSLLNRIYNSPLHF
>TRBV18|TRBJ2-4|TRBD1|.
TGTGCCAGCTCACCCCGACAGGGGTCCAAAAACATTCAGTACTTC
CASSPRQGSKNIQYF
>TRBV9|TRBJ2-7|.|.
TGTGCCAGCAGCGTGGGGGGGGCTCAGGACGAGCAGTACTTC
CASSVGGAQDEQYF
>TRBV14|TRBJ2-7|.|.
TGTGCCAGCAGCCAAGGTTTCTACGAGCAGTACTTC
CASSQGFYEQYF
>TRBV3-1/TRBV3-2|TRBJ1-2|.|.
TGTGCCAGCAGCCAGGCAGGGCCTCACACCTTC
CASSQAGPHTF
>TRBV6-6|TRBJ2-7|.|.
TGTGCCAGCAGGTCAGGGAGCAACGAGCAGTACTTC
CASRSGSNEQYF
>TRBV11-3|TRBJ2-3|.|.
TGTGCCAGCAGCGTAGGATACAGCCCCACAGATACGCAGTATTTT
CASSVGYSPTDTQYF
>TRBV5-1|TRBJ1-1|.|.
TGCGCCAGCAGGTATGGAGGTAACGCTGAAGCTTTCTTT
CASRYGGNAEAFF
>TRBV6-4|TRBJ1-2|.|.
TGTGCCCAGACAGCAGAAGTGAATCTTAAGAAGGACCGTGACTATGGCTACACCTTC
CAQTAEVNLKKDRDYGYTF
>TRBV2|TRBJ2-1|TRBD2|.
TGTGCCAGCAGTGGATGGGGGGGATTTGGGAATGAGCAGTTCTTC
CASSGWGGFGNEQFF
>TRBV24-1|TRBJ2-5|.|few
TGTGCCACCAGACCAGGGGAGCTTCAAGAGACCCAGTACTTC
CATRPGELQETQYF
>TRBV19|TRBJ1-6|.|.
TGTGCCAGTAGAACGACGGGACTTATTAATTCACCCCTCCACTTT
CASRTTGLINSPLHF
>TRBV7-6|TRBJ1-3|.|.
TGTGCCAGCAGCCCAGGGCAGGGGTACTCTGGAAACACCATATATTTT
CASSPGQGYSGNTIYF
>TRBV28|TRBJ2-3|.|.
TGTGCCAGCACCAGGGCCCTCGCGACAGATACGCAGTATTTT
CASTRALATDTQYF
>TRBV18|TRBJ2-3|.|.
TGTGCCAGCTCACCACCGGGCACAGATACGCAGTATTTT
CASSPPGTDTQYF
>TRBV5-1|TRBJ1-2|.|.
TGCGCCAGCAGCGTGGGACTATTTTATGGCGGCTACACCTTC
CASSVGLFYGGYTF
>TRBV6-4|TRBJ2-7|TRBD2|.
TGTGCCAGCTCTAGACTAGCGAGTACCTACGAGCAGTACTTC
CASSRLASTYEQYF
>TRBV14|TRBJ1-2|.|.
TGTGCCAGCAGCCCCTACCACGCCAACTATGGCTACACCTTC
CASSPYHANYGYTF